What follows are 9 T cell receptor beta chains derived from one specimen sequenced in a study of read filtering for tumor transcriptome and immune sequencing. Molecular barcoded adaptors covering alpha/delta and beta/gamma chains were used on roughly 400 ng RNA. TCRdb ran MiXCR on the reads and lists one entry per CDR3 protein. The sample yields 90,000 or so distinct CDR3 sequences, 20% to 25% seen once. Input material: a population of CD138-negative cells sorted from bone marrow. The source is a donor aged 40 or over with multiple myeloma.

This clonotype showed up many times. The CDR3 region has the DNA TGTGCCAGCAGCTTAGGGCAGGGCCAGGGAGCTTTCTTT. Amino acids: CASSLGQGQGAFF. The chain has TRBV11-2 and TRBJ1-1, with TRBD1 as a possible D gene (5 bases). CDR1 is SGHAT and CDR2 is FQNNGV in the germline V gene. Trimming cost V 1 base and J 10 bases, with 13 bases left between them. The CDR3 runs 13 residues.

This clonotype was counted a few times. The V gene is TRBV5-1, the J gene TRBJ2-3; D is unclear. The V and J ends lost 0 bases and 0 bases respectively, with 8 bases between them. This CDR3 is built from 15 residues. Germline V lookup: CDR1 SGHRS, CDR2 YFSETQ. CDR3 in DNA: TGCGCCAGCAGCTTGGTCAGGTCCAGCACAGATACGCAGTATTTT. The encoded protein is CASSLVRSSTDTQYF.

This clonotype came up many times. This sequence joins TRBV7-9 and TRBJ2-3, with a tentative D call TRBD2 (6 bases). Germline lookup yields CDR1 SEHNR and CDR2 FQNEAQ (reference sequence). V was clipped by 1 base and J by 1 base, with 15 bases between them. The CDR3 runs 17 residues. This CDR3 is CASSLGSTGGRTDTQYF. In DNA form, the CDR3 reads TGTGCCAGCAGCTTAGGATCGACCGGGGGACGCACAGATACGCAGTATTTT.

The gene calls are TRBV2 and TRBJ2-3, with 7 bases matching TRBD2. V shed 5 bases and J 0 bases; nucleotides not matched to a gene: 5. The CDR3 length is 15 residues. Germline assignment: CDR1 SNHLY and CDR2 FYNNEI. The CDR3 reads CASSNLAASTDTQYF. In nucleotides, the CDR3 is TGTGCCAGCAGTAACCTAGCGGCTAGCACAGATACGCAGTATTTT. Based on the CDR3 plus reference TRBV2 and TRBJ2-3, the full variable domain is EPEVTQTPSHQVTQMGQEVILRCVPISNHLYFYWYRQILGQKVEFLVSFYNNEISEKSEIFDDQFSVERPDGSNFTLKIRSTKLEDSAMYFCASSNLAASTDTQYFGPGTRLTVL.

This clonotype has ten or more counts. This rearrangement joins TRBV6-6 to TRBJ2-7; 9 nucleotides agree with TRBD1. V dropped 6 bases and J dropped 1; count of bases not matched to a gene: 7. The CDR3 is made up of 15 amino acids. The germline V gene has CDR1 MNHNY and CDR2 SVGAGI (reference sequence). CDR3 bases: TGTGCCAGCAGCCGACGGACAGGGGTTTCCTACGAGCAGTACTTC. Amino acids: CASSRRTGVSYEQYF.

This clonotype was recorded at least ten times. CDR3 DNA sequence: TGTGCCAGCAGCCCGGGGGAGACCATCAAGCAGTTCTTC. Its translation: CASSPGETIKQFF. The rearrangement joins TRBV7-9 to TRBJ2-1, with D tentatively TRBD2 (6 bases). Germline V gives CDR1 SEHNR, CDR2 FQNEAQ (reference sequence). The CDR3 spans 13 residues. The germline V and J ends were trimmed by 5 bases and 11 bases, with 16 bases remaining between them.

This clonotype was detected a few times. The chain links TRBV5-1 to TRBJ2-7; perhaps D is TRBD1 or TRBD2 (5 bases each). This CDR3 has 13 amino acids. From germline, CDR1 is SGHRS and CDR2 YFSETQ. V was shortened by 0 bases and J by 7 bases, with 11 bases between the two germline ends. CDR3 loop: CASSLEAGREQYF. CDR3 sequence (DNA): TGCGCCAGCAGCTTGGAGGCAGGGAGAGAGCAGTACTTC.

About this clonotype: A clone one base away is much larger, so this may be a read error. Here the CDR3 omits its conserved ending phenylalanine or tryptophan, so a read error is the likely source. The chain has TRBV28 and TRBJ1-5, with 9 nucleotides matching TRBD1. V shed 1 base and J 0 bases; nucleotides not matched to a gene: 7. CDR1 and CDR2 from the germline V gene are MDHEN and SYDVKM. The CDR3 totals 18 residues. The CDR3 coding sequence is TGTGCCAGCAGTTTATCACCGGGACAGGGTTATAGCAATCAGCCCCAGCATTAT. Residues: CASSLSPGQGYSNQPQHY.

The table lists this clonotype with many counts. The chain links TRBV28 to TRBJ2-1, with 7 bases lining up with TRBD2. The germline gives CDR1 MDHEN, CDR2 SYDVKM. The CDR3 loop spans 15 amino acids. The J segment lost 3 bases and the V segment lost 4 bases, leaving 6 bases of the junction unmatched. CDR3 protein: CASSSSGDHYNEQFF. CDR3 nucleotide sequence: TGTGCCAGCAGTTCCAGCGGGGACCACTACAATGAGCAGTTCTTC.